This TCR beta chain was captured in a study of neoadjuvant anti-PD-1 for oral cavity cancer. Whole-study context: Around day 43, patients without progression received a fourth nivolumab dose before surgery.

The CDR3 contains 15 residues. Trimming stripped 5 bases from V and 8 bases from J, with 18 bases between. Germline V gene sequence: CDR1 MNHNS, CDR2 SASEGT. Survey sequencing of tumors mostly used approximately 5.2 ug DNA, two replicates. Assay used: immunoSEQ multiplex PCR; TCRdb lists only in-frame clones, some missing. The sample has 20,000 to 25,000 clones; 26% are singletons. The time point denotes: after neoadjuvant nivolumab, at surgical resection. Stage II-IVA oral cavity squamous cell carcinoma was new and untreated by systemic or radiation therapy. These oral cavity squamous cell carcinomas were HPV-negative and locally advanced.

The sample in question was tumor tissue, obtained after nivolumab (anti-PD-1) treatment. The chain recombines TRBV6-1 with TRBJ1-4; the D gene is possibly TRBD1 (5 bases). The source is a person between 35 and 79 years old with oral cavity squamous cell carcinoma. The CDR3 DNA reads TGTGCCAGCAGTCCAAGGGACTTGATTGGAGAAAAACTGTTTTTT. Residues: CASSPRDLIGEKLFF.